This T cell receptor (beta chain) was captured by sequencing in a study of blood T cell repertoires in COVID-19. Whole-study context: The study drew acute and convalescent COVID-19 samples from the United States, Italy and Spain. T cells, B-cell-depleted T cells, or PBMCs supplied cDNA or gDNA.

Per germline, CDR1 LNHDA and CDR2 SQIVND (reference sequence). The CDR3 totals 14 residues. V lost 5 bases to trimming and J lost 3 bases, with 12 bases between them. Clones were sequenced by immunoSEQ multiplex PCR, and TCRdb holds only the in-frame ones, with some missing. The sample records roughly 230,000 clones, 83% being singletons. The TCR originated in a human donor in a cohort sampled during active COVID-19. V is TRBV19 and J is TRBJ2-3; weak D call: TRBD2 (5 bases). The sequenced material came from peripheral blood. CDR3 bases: TGTGCCAGTAGTGCACTAGGTTGGACAGATACGCAGTATTTT. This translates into CASSALGWTDTQYF.